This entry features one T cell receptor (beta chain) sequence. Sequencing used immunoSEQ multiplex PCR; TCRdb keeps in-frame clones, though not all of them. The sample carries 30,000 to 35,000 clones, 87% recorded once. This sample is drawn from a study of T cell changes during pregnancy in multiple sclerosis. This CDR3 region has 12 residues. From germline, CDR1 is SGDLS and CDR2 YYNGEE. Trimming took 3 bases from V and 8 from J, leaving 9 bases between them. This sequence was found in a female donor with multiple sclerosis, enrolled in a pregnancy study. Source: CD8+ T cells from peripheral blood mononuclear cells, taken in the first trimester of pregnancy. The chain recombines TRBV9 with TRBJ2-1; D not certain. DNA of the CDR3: TGTGCCAGCAGCGGAGTAAGCTATGAGCAGTTCTTC. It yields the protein CASSGVSYEQFF.